Sequencing of this T cell receptor (beta chain) was carried out in a study of blood T cell repertoires in COVID-19. Turning to the study itself: Acute and convalescent COVID-19 samples came from the United States, Italy and Spain. The cDNA or gDNA used as material had been derived from T cells, B-cell-depleted T cells, or PBMCs.

Under the authors' procedure: Amplification of reference gene primers provided the estimated nucleated cell counts. TCRdb's copy holds only in-frame clones and misses some; the assay was immunoSEQ multiplex PCR. That table gives V, J and clone size, and the DNA gave D and trimming. The repertoire holds some 29,000 clones, with around 85% as singletons. Trimming took 0 bases from V and 8 from J, leaving 9 bases between them. The germline V gene encodes CDR1 SGHRS and CDR2 YFSETQ. The CDR3 runs 14 residues. The chain links TRBV5-1 to TRBJ1-6; weak D call: TRBD1 (6 bases). This receptor was identified in a human donor in a cohort sampled during active COVID-19. The sequencing sample was made of peripheral blood. DNA of the CDR3: TGCGCCAGCAGCTTGGACAGGGAAGATTCACCCCTCCACTTT. Its protein is CASSLDREDSPLHF.